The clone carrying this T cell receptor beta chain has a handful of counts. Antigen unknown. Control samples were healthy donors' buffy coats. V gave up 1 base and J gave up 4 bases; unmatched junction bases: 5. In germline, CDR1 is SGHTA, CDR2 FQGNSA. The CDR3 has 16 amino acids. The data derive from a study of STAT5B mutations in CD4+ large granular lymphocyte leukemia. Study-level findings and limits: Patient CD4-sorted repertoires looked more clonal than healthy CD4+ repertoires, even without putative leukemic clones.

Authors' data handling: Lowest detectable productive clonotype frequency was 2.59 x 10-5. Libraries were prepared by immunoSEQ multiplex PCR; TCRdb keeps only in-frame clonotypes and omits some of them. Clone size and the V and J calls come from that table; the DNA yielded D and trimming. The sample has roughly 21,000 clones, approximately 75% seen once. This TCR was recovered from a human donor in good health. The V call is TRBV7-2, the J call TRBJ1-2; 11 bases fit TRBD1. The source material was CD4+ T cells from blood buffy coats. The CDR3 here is CASSLGGQGVSYGYTF. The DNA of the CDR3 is TGTGCCAGCAGCTTAGGGGGACAGGGGGTCTCCTATGGCTACACCTTC.